This record looks at one T cell receptor (beta chain) sequence and its context. What it recognizes is unknown. PBMCs were stained for CD3, CD4 and CD8, and CD4+ and CD8+ T cells were sorted. In each case, RNA was isolated and then reverse transcribed into cDNA as the sequencing template. Assay: immunoSEQ multiplex PCR; the TCRdb copy retains only in-frame clones and omits some. The sample includes 100,000 to 150,000 clones, 49% of them seen just once. Trimming left V 2 bases short and J 1 base short, with 13 bases between. Germline-derived CDR1 and CDR2 are SQVTM and ANQGSEA. The CDR3 is 15 residues long. This entry belongs to a study of CD8+ T cells in alopecia areata. Study overall: A regimen of oral tofacitinib, 5 to 10 mg twice daily, was given to treated patients.

Findings and limits, study-wide: TCR sharing was clearer in mice than between patients, perhaps partly owing to patient HLA diversity.

This clonotype was obtained from a human donor with alopecia areata. Specimen: CD8+ T cells sorted from blood, collected at week 0. The chain has TRBV29-1 and TRBJ2-3; maybe TRBD1 (5 bases). CDR3 nucleotide sequence: TGCAGCGTTGAACTGTGGGGCGACCGCACAGATACGCAGTATTTT. It encodes CSVELWGDRTDTQYF.